What follows describes a single T cell receptor (beta chain). Its antigen is still unknown. This sample was included in a study of cytomegalovirus exposure and HLA in healthy donors. For the study at large: The 120 validation repertoires were produced on the same platform as the roughly 690 repertoires of the first cohort. This was reported in a later analysis. Study-wide points: Testing in vitro showed a few CMV-associated chains specific for CMV antigens. Per published reports, the classifier diagnosed cytomegalovirus status with high specificity and sensitivity.

The donors belonged to the approximately 110-subject validation cohort, separate from the roughly 670-subject first cohort. The assay was immunoSEQ multiplex PCR, and TCRdb's table has in-frame clones only and misses some. The sample has some 84,000 clones, approximately 91% seen once. Trimming cost V 4 bases and J 9 bases; bases outside gene matches: 6. The length of the CDR3 is 13 residues. Germline V gene data show CDR1 as SGDLS and CDR2 as YYNGEE. The sequence derives from a man under 40 in good health and CMV-seronegative. V is TRBV9 and J is TRBJ1-2; TRBD1 aligns across 10 bases. The sample consisted of PBMCs. The CDR3 reads CASSPGQGLSYTF. In DNA, the CDR3 is TGTGCCAGCAGCCCGGGACAGGGGTTAAGCTACACCTTC.